Listed below are T cell receptor beta chains from one sample, sequenced in a study of technical replicates of blood from several donors. Clones were read by immunoSEQ multiplex PCR, and TCRdb kept only the in-frame ones, dropping some. The profile shows about 68,000 clones, about 97% of them singletons. Sequencing was done on a sample of T cells isolated from PBMCs. The receptors here all came from a human donor in good health. CDR3s include the opening cysteine and the closing phenylalanine or tryptophan. Fields, in order: CDR3 length, J gene, V gene, D gene, CDR3 DNA, CDR3 protein. D genes are given only for firm matches.

>13|TRBJ2-7|TRBV9|-
TGTGCCAGCAGCGGCGACAGATCCTACGAGCAGTACTTC
CASSGDRSYEQYF
>14|TRBJ1-2|TRBV6-5|TRBD1
TGTGCCAGCAACCCCGGGACAGATCACTATGGCTACACCTTC
CASNPGTDHYGYTF
>14|TRBJ2-3|TRBV4-3|TRBD2
TGCGCCAGCAGCACCCTAGCGGAAACAGATACGCAGTATTTT
CASSTLAETDTQYF
>14|TRBJ1-1|TRBV5-1|TRBD1
TGCGCCAGCAACCCGACAGGGATACAGGCTGAAGCTTTCTTT
CASNPTGIQAEAFF
>13|TRBJ1-1|TRBV28|-
TGTGCCAGCAGCCGGCCGCGGGGAAGAGAAGCTTTCTTT
CASSRPRGREAFF
>15|TRBJ2-2|TRBV7-6|-
TGTGCCAGCAGGGGACGGGGACAGAACACCGGGGAGCTGTTTTTT
CASRGRGQNTGELFF
>13|TRBJ2-2|TRBV7-3|-
TGTGCCAGCAGCCCCACGAACACCGGGGAGCTGTTTTTT
CASSPTNTGELFF
>13|TRBJ2-1|TRBV27|-
TGTGCCAGCAGTTTAGTAGCTTTCGATGAGCAGTTCTTC
CASSLVAFDEQFF
>15|TRBJ2-1|TRBV5-4|-
TGTGCCAGCAGCCCCGGGTCTAGTAGCTACAATGAGCAGTTCTTC
CASSPGSSSYNEQFF
>12|TRBJ1-2|TRBV5-6|-
TGTGCCAGCTGCGGGGGGGCAAATGGCTACACCTTC
CASCGGANGYTF